This T cell receptor (beta chain) came from a study of beta chain features in type 1 diabetes. Study-level points and caveats: A moderate, significant TCRB CDR3 shortening appeared in type 1 diabetes across four CD4+ subsets.

Between the trimmed V and J ends, which lost 2 bases and 1 base, there was a span of 6 bases. This CDR3 has 13 amino acids. Germline V gene sequence: CDR1 SGHDT, CDR2 YYEEEE. Purities over 98% were achieved in all sorted populations. cDNA synthesis used the whole RNA isolate, giving expressed TCRB sequences. Libraries were prepared by immunoSEQ multiplex PCR; TCRdb keeps only in-frame clonotypes and omits some of them. The sample has around 180,000 clones; approximately 8.1% are singletons. There are a few counts of this clone. Its antigen is not known. J is TRBJ2-5 and V is TRBV5-6; D not resolved. Input material: central memory CD4+ T cells from blood. The receptor was derived from a woman aged 40 to 49 with type 1 diabetes. The CDR3 loop is CASSFRVQETQYF. CDR3 nucleotide sequence: TGTGCCAGCAGCTTTCGGGTCCAAGAGACCCAGTACTTC.